This record concerns one T cell receptor (beta chain) sequence. Assay used: immunoSEQ multiplex PCR; TCRdb lists only in-frame clones, some missing. Altogether around 130,000 clones are present, around 83% being singletons, with the ten largest covering 18%. The sample originates from a study of blood T cell repertoires in COVID-19. Study background: COVID-19 samples collected from the United States, Italy and Spain covered acute and convalescent phases.

Trimming took off 3 bases at V and 8 bases at J, with 12 bases between the two ends. Per germline, CDR1 SGDLS and CDR2 YYNGEE. The CDR3 has 13 amino acids. Individuals drawn from approximately 26 US areas were roughly 18 to 89 years old. In assigning cohorts, the study relied on participant-reported clinical history. Sequences were obtained from PBMCs or T cells enriched from blood (not recorded which). The chain links TRBV9 to TRBJ2-1, with D possibly matching TRBD2 (5 bases). The sequence derives from a man aged 25 to 45 who had recovered from COVID-19. Here the CDR3 reads CASSAPVEDEQFF. As DNA, the CDR3 is TGTGCCAGCAGCGCCCCAGTGGAGGATGAGCAGTTCTTC.